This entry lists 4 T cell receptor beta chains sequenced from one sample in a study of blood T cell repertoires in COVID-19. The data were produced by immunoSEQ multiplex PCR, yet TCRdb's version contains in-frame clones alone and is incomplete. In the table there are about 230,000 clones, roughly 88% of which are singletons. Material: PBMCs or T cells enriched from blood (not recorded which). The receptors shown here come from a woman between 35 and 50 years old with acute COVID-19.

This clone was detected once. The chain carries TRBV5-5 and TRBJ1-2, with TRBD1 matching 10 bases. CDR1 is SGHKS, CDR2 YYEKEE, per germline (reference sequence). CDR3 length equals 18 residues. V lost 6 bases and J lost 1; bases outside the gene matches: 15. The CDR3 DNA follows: TGTGCCAGCACCCGAACCGGGACAGGGGTATACCTTAACTATGGCTACACCTTC. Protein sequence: CASTRTGTGVYLNYGYTF. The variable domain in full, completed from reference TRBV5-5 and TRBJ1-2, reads DAGVTQSPTHLIKTRGQQVTLRCSPISGHKSVSWYQQVLGQGPQFIFQYYEKEERGRGNFPDRFSARQFPNYSSELNVNALLLGDSALYLCASTRTGTGVYLNYGYTFGSGTRLTVV.

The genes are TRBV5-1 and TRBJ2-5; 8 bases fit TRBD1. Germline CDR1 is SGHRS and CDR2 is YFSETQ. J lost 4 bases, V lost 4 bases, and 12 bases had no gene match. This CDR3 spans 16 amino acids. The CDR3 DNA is TGCGCCAGCAGCCCGATGACAGGGGCTTGGACAGAGACCCAGTACTTC. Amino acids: CASSPMTGAWTETQYF.

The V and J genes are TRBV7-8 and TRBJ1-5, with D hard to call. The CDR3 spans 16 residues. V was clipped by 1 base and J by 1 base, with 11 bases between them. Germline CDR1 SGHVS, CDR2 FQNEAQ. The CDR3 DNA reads TGTGCCAGCAGCTTAGAAGGGAGAATGAGCAATCAGCCCCAGCATTTT. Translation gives CASSLEGRMSNQPQHF.

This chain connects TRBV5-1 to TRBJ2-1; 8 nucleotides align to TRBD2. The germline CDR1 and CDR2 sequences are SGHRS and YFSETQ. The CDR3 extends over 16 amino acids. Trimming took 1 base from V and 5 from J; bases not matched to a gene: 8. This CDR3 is CASSLLGTRGDNEQFF. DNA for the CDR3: TGCGCCAGCAGCTTGCTAGGGACTAGGGGGGACAATGAGCAGTTCTTC.